One T cell receptor beta chain is described in this entry. Its target is unknown. This sample is part of a study of T cells after posttransplantation cyclophosphamide. Overall study results and limits: Later post-transplant blood repertoires were often dominated by donor CD8+ memory clones. Blood and skin or GI T cell repertoires showed limited TRB overlap. After PTCy, TRB diversity resembled that of CNI/methotrexate controls.

Using immunoSEQ multiplex PCR, the repertoire was profiled, and TCRdb retains in-frame clones only, with some absent. Here the sample spans 7,500 to 9,500 clones, approximately 92% being singletons. Peripheral blood was collected from the related graft donor on the marrow donation day. CDR1 and CDR2 (germline): LNHNV, YYDKDF (reference sequence). V dropped 0 bases and J dropped 8; count of bases not matched to a gene: 6. The length of the CDR3 is 14 residues. The sample comprised memory CD4+ T cells sorted from PBMCs. The TCR was taken from a woman between 55 and 75 years old in good health, CMV-negative, and a related stem cell transplant donor. The chain is built from TRBV15 and TRBJ1-2; 7 bases line up with TRBD1. The CDR3 region is CATSRELTGRGYTF. As DNA, the CDR3 is TGTGCCACCAGCAGAGAATTGACAGGGAGAGGCTACACCTTC.